Listed here is a single T cell receptor (beta chain). Its antigen is not identified. Produced via immunoSEQ multiplex PCR; TCRdb's table is partial and in-frame only. The sample carries about 130,000 clones, 90% to 95% recorded once. The source of the sample is a study of graft-versus-host responses after intestinal transplantation. As for the study in general: Recipients were given multivisceral, liver-intestinal, or isolated intestinal transplants. All of the recipients had induction that used anti-thymocyte globulin, then tacrolimus and steroids for about 3 years.

The TCR was taken from a human donor who received an intestinal transplant. The material was unstimulated CD4+ T cells sorted from spleen or lymph node cells, obtained before intestinal transplant.

The CDR3 region is CASSYRGRRGYNEQFF. CDR3 nucleotides: TGCGCCAGCAGCTATCGGGGGCGCAGGGGATACAATGAGCAGTTCTTC. V gene TRBV5-1 combines with J gene TRBJ2-1; D may correspond to TRBD1 or TRBD2 (6 bases each). The CDR3 has 16 amino acids. V was cut by 3 bases and J by 4 bases, with 17 bases left in between. Germline lookup yields CDR1 SGHRS and CDR2 YFSETQ.